This T cell receptor (beta chain) emerged from a study of identical twins. Overall study findings and caveats: Clonotypes of the beta chain that were abundant in cord blood carried fewer insertions (memory repertoires showed none). Sequences that were out-of-frame, alpha and twin-shared displayed an excess of low generation probability.

In its sample, this clonotype was seen many times. Its matching antigen is unknown. Trimming removed 4 bases from V and 2 bases from J, with 6 bases in between. This CDR3 region has 12 residues. Germline V CDR1 and CDR2: SGHRS, YFSETQ. Carrying unique molecular identifiers, the cDNA also gained a universal primer site through template switching. TCRdb analysed the 5' RACE reads with MiXCR anew, one entry per CDR3 protein. This table holds about 890,000 distinct CDR3 sequences, around 12% found once. In addition, the sample was reused for a study of yellow fever vaccine responses in identical twins.

The sample taken for sequencing was PBMCs. The receptor was derived from a woman aged 18-29 years in good health. The chain recombines TRBV5-1 with TRBJ1-1, with D hard to call. The CDR3 sequence is CASSVSNTEAFF. The CDR3 DNA sequence: TGCGCCAGCAGCGTGAGTAACACTGAAGCTTTCTTT.